Shown below are 24 T cell receptor beta chains from a single sample sequenced in a study of T cell responses to AZD1222 COVID-19 vaccine. Libraries were prepared by immunoSEQ multiplex PCR; TCRdb keeps only in-frame clonotypes and omits some of them. In the table there are 95,000 to 130,000 clones, around 92% of which are singletons. Source: peripheral blood, taken on day 0 of AZD1222 vaccination. The receptors derive from an adult in good health.

The chain employs TRBV9 and TRBJ1-2; D might be TRBD1 (6 bases). This CDR3 spans 12 amino acids. V gave up 4 bases and J gave up 8 bases, with 12 bases separating them. The V gene's germline CDR1 is SGDLS and CDR2 YYNGEE. Here the CDR3 reads CASSPRTEGYTF. CDR3 bases: TGTGCCAGCAGCCCCCGGACAGAAGGCTACACCTTC.

This chain uses TRBV5-1 with TRBJ2-1; D is ambiguous. Trimming took 6 bases from V and 8 from J, leaving 12 bases between them. In germline, CDR1 is SGHRS, CDR2 YFSETQ. The CDR3 spans 12 residues. The DNA for the CDR3 is TGCGCCAGCAACAAATACGACGATGAGCAGTTCTTC. Protein sequence: CASNKYDDEQFF.

J is TRBJ2-7 and V is TRBV20-1; 7 bases are a match to TRBD2. Germline loops: CDR1 DFQATT, CDR2 SNEGSKA (reference sequence). The length of the CDR3 is 15 residues. Unmatched junction bases numbered 11, after V lost 3 bases and J lost 3 bases. In DNA form, the CDR3 reads TGCAGTGCTAGTAGCCCTCGCGGGAGTTTCTACGAGCAGTACTTC. As protein: CSASSPRGSFYEQYF.

The rearrangement links TRBV6-1 to TRBJ1-1, with D possibly matching TRBD1 (5 bases). There are 14 residues in the CDR3. CDR1 and CDR2 from the germline V gene are MNHNS and SASEGT. Trimming stripped 7 bases from V and 5 bases from J, with 17 bases between. The DNA of the CDR3 is TGTGCCAGCATCCAGGGAGGGGCAAGGACTGAAGCTTTCTTT. This sequence encodes CASIQGGARTEAFF.

This clone was counted a single time. The chain uses TRBV15 and TRBJ1-1; no firm D call. Trimming left V 6 bases short and J 6 bases short, with 14 bases between. The germline V gene encodes CDR1 LNHNV and CDR2 YYDKDF (reference sequence). The CDR3 contains 13 residues. DNA of the CDR3: TGTGCCACCAGGCTGGGGAGGGAACCTGAAGCTTTCTTT. Residues: CATRLGREPEAFF.

This clone appeared once. The rearrangement joins TRBV9 to TRBJ2-4, with 8 bases identical to TRBD2. Germline assignment: CDR1 SGDLS and CDR2 YYNGEE. After removal of 4 bases from V and 0 bases from J, the junction contained 12 bases not matched to a gene. The CDR3 covers 18 residues. The CDR3 loop reads CASSSWGAGDLAKNIQYF. For the CDR3, the DNA is TGTGCCAGCAGCTCCTGGGGAGCGGGAGATTTAGCCAAAAACATTCAGTACTTC.

The J gene is TRBJ1-5, the V gene TRBV18, with 10 bases fitting TRBD1. CDR1 KGHSH and CDR2 LQKENI come from the germline V gene. The CDR3 loop spans 18 amino acids. With V trimmed by 4 bases and J by 2 bases, 11 bases remained unmatched. CDR3 in amino acids: CASSQVGPGQGGNQPQHF. CDR3 coding DNA: TGTGCCAGCTCACAAGTCGGACCTGGACAGGGGGGCAATCAGCCCCAGCATTTT.

The chain couples TRBV6-4 to TRBJ2-1, with D perhaps given as TRBD1 or TRBD2 (5 bases each). Trimming removed 2 bases from V and 8 bases from J, with 7 bases in between. Per the germline V gene, CDR1 is MRHNA and CDR2 is SNTAGT. The CDR3 consists of 12 residues. The CDR3 reads CASSDRDHEQFF. For the CDR3, the DNA is TGTGCCAGCAGTGACCGGGACCATGAGCAGTTCTTC.

This chain links TRBV7-9 with TRBJ2-7; the D call may be TRBD1 or TRBD2 (5 bases each). The V end lost 5 bases, the J end lost 3 bases, and 17 bases lay between the germline ends. This CDR3 is 15 amino acids long. In germline, CDR1 is SEHNR, CDR2 FQNEAQ (reference sequence). The CDR3 here is CASSRPGRGVYEQYF. The CDR3 coding sequence is TGTGCCAGCAGCCGACCGGGACGGGGAGTCTACGAGCAGTACTTC.

This chain uses TRBV3-1 (or the pseudogene TRBV3-2) with TRBJ2-1; 8 bases are shared with TRBD2. The CDR3 runs to 16 residues. CDR1 LGHDT and CDR2 YNNKEL come from the germline V gene (reference sequence). V shed 4 bases and J 0 bases; nucleotides not matched to a gene: 5. In DNA form, the CDR3 reads TGTGCCAGCAGCCGAACTAGCGGTCTCTCCTACAATGAGCAGTTCTTC. Translation: CASSRTSGLSYNEQFF.

This clone was recorded once. This chain links TRBV4-1 with TRBJ2-1; tentative D call: TRBD2 (5 bases). The CDR3 totals 17 residues. Deletions cut 0 bases from V and 3 bases from J, with 15 bases between. Per the germline V gene, CDR1 is MGHRA and CDR2 is YSYEKL. CDR3 amino acids: CASSQDSWTGLYNEQFF. DNA of the CDR3: TGCGCCAGCAGCCAAGATTCCTGGACTGGGCTCTACAATGAGCAGTTCTTC.

The V gene is TRBV13, the J gene TRBJ2-7, with D possibly matching TRBD2 (6 bases). CDR3 length: 15 residues. Deletions cut 5 bases from V and 5 bases from J, with 19 bases between. The germline V gene encodes CDR1 PRHDT and CDR2 FYEKMQ (reference sequence). The CDR3 DNA reads TGTGCCAGCAGCCCCGGGGGTTGGGGGGTCGACGAGCAGTACTTC. Translation: CASSPGGWGVDEQYF.

This sequence joins TRBV5-1 and TRBJ2-7, with TRBD1 identical over 7 bases. CDR3 size: 16 residues. J was trimmed by 0 bases and V by 2 bases; bases with no gene match: 8. Germline lookup yields CDR1 SGHRS and CDR2 YFSETQ. This chain's CDR3 is CASSFAERTGSYEQYF. CDR3 bases: TGCGCCAGCAGCTTCGCGGAAAGGACAGGCTCCTACGAGCAGTACTTC.

CDR3 bases: TGTGCCAGCAGGGCGACAGAGACCCAGTACTTC. The encoded protein is CASRATETQYF. The chain is built from TRBV28 and TRBJ2-5; unclear D gene. Germline V lookup: CDR1 MDHEN, CDR2 SYDVKM. The CDR3 covers 11 residues. The V end was cut by 6 bases, the J end by 4 bases, with 6 bases between.

Only one count was recorded for this clone. The V and J genes are TRBV3-1 (or the pseudogene TRBV3-2) and TRBJ2-7, with D perhaps matching TRBD1 (5 bases). Trimming shortened V by 0 bases and J by 1 base, and 10 bases separated the two germline ends. CDR3 length equals 15 residues. The germline V gene has CDR1 LGHDT and CDR2 YNNKEL (reference sequence). CDR3 residues: CASSQDLDTSYEQYF. In DNA, the CDR3 is TGTGCCAGCAGCCAAGACCTGGACACGTCCTACGAGCAGTACTTC.

The rearrangement uses TRBV5-1 and TRBJ1-1, with a tentative D call TRBD1 (6 bases). The V and J ends lost 1 base and 6 bases respectively, with 10 bases between them. Germline V gene data show CDR1 as SGHRS and CDR2 as YFSETQ. The CDR3 contains 13 residues. The CDR3 loop reads CASSLTGISEAFF. CDR3 in DNA: TGCGCCAGCAGCTTGACAGGGATCTCTGAAGCTTTCTTT.

The J gene is TRBJ1-4, the V gene TRBV28; D is ambiguous. With 3 bases removed from V and 12 bases from J, the gap between germline ends came to 11 bases. CDR3 size: 12 residues. Looked up from germline, CDR1 is MDHEN and CDR2 is SYDVKM. This CDR3 reads CASSFNPSELFF. In DNA form, the CDR3 reads TGTGCCAGCAGTTTTAACCCCTCGGAACTGTTTTTT.

V and J are TRBV4-1 and TRBJ1-1, with 11 bases that match TRBD1. Trimming cost V 1 base and J 5 bases; bases outside gene matches: 9. Per the germline V gene, CDR1 is MGHRA and CDR2 is YSYEKL. This CDR3 is 17 amino acids long. Here the CDR3 reads CASSQATGTGGSTEAFF. The CDR3 DNA reads TGCGCCAGCAGCCAAGCCACAGGGACAGGGGGGTCGACTGAAGCTTTCTTT.

The V gene is TRBV18, the J gene TRBJ2-7, with D uncertain. Germline CDR1 and CDR2: KGHSH and LQKENI. The CDR3 loop spans 16 amino acids. Between the trimmed V and J ends, which lost 2 bases and 3 bases, there was a span of 17 bases. Here the CDR3 DNA reads TGTGCCAGCTCACCAAGGAATCAGAAAAGGATCTACGAGCAGTACTTC. It specifies CASSPRNQKRIYEQYF.

The chain combines TRBV19 with TRBJ1-2, with 8 nucleotides matching TRBD1. CDR1 LNHDA and CDR2 SQIVND come from the germline V gene (reference sequence). V shed 6 bases and J 3 bases; nucleotides not matched to a gene: 9. The CDR3 loop spans 15 amino acids. CDR3 coding DNA: TGTGCCAGTAGAGCCACAGGGGGAATAGACTATGGCTACACCTTC. Protein: CASRATGGIDYGYTF.

The genes are TRBV2 and TRBJ2-2; no clear D. This CDR3 contains 11 residues. V lost 4 bases, J lost 7 bases, and 4 bases lay in between. Germline lookup yields CDR1 SNHLY and CDR2 FYNNEI. The CDR3 DNA is TGTGCCAGCAGTGGATACGGGGAGCTGTTTTTT. This translates into CASSGYGELFF.

This CDR3 is CATLVSSGSREQFF. CDR3 nucleotides: TGTGCCACCTTGGTTAGTAGCGGGAGTCGTGAGCAGTTCTTC. The chain uses TRBV6-5 and TRBJ2-1; 9 bases are a match to TRBD2. CDR1 MNHEY and CDR2 SVGAGI come from the germline V gene. The CDR3 is 14 residues long. J lost 9 bases, V lost 10 bases, and 13 bases had no gene match.

V is TRBV11-2 and J is TRBJ2-7, with 8 bases fitting TRBD2. V shed 0 bases and J 2 bases; nucleotides not matched to a gene: 3. The CDR3 extends over 15 amino acids. Germline lookup yields CDR1 SGHAT and CDR2 FQNNGV. The CDR3 DNA sequence: TGTGCCAGCAGCTTAGATCCGGGACTAGCCTACGAGCAGTACTTC. Protein product: CASSLDPGLAYEQYF.

This chain connects TRBV19 to TRBJ1-1; D remains unclear. The CDR3 runs to 14 residues. CDR1 LNHDA and CDR2 SQIVND come from the germline V gene (reference sequence). Trimming stripped 7 bases from V and 7 bases from J, with 19 bases between. The CDR3 protein is CASTSLESMDEAFF. Here the CDR3 DNA reads TGTGCCAGTACCTCCCTTGAGAGCATGGATGAAGCTTTCTTT.